This T cell receptor beta chain was sequenced for a study of shared clonotypes between healthy human individuals. To note about this clone: At the DNA level, this CDR3 is encoded by other sequences in the same sample as well.

Germline V gene data show CDR1 as LGHNA and CDR2 as YNFKEQ. The V end lost 0 bases, the J end lost 2 bases, and 10 bases lay between the germline ends. The CDR3 spans 16 residues. Method: immunoSEQ multiplex PCR; TCRdb's copy keeps in-frame clones and lacks some. The sample lists 2.3 million or so clones, over 85% occurring once. The sample taken for sequencing was naive CD4+ T cells from PBMCs. Subset: CD45RA+ positively selected. The origin of this receptor is a man aged 18-30 years in good health. Some clones in this sample may be carry-over from other donors' samples. The gene calls are TRBV4-2 and TRBJ2-2; no firm D call. The CDR3 sequence is CASSQDLAGNTGELFF. In nucleotides, the CDR3 is TGTGCCAGCAGCCAAGATCTGGCAGGAAACACCGGGGAGCTGTTTTTT.